A selection of T cell receptor beta chains follows, all from one sample in a study of shared clonotypes between healthy human individuals. Some clones are missing from TCRdb's copy, which holds only in-frame ones; the method was immunoSEQ multiplex PCR. The sample contains some 2,000,000 clones, just under 95% of which appear only once. The sample was naive CD8+ T cells sorted from blood. The receptors come from a man aged 18 to 35 in good health. Both conserved end residues are part of each CDR3. The D gene is left open where the match is weak. Some rows mark clone size as missing; the rest say once, few, many or name a class of expanded clone.

NA	NA	TRBV28	TRBJ1-2	CASSTTDYGYTF	TGTGCCAGCAGCACGACAGACTATGGCTACACCTTC
NA	TRBD1	TRBV27	TRBJ1-6	CASSPFPRDRATPLHF	TGTGCCAGCAGTCCCTTTCCCCGGGACAGGGCTACACCCCTCCACTTT
NA	NA	TRBV19	TRBJ1-2	CASIPIPGPPNGYTF	TGTGCCAGTATCCCTATACCGGGACCCCCGAATGGCTACACCTTC
NA	NA	TRBV10-3	TRBJ1-2	CAISMGTNYGYTF	TGTGCCATCAGTATGGGGACGAACTATGGCTACACCTTC
NA	TRBD1	TRBV27	TRBJ2-7	CASSLTGDQGYEQYF	TGTGCCAGCAGTCTCACAGGGGACCAGGGATACGAGCAGTACTTC
NA	NA	TRBV7-2	TRBJ2-7	CASSGTLLRQYF	TGTGCCAGCAGCGGAACGCTCCTTCGGCAGTACTTC
few	TRBD1	TRBV19	TRBJ1-1	CASSIRGTGWGTEAFF	TGTGCCAGTAGTATACGAGGGACAGGGTGGGGCACTGAAGCTTTCTTT
NA	NA	TRBV11-2	TRBJ1-3	CASSLDGYTIYF	TGTGCCAGCAGCCTAGACGGATACACCATATATTTT
NA	NA	TRBV19	TRBJ2-2	CASSILPPPTGELFF	TGTGCCAGTAGCATCCTGCCACCCCCCACCGGGGAGCTGTTTTTT
NA	NA	TRBV29-1	TRBJ2-7	CSVGTQETYEQYF	TGCAGCGTTGGGACGCAGGAAACCTACGAGCAGTACTTC
once	TRBD1	TRBV27	TRBJ1-2	CASSYGRGHGYGYTF	TGTGCCAGCAGTTATGGTAGGGGGCATGGGTATGGCTACACCTTC
NA	NA	TRBV5-6	TRBJ2-4	CASSSSSGTDIQYF	TGTGCCAGCAGCAGCTCGAGCGGGACAGACATTCAGTACTTC
few	TRBD2	TRBV30	TRBJ2-3	CAWREGGGAGTQYF	TGTGCCTGGAGAGAGGGCGGGGGGGCCGGTACGCAGTATTTT
NA	TRBD2	TRBV7-9	TRBJ2-2	CASGLAGSNTGELFF	TGTGCCAGCGGACTAGCGGGCTCGAACACCGGGGAGCTGTTTTTT
NA	NA	TRBV19	TRBJ1-2	CASSPTPARTGNYGYTF	TGTGCCAGTAGTCCCACTCCCGCCAGGACGGGTAACTATGGCTACACCTTC
few	NA	TRBV4-1	TRBJ1-6	CASSQDGNSPLHF	TGCGCCAGCAGCCAAGATGGGAATTCACCCCTCCACTTT
NA	TRBD1	TRBV5-8	TRBJ2-2	CASFFGQGVSGELFF	TGTGCCAGCTTTTTCGGACAGGGGGTATCCGGGGAGCTGTTTTTT
NA	NA	TRBV7-9	TRBJ1-2	CASSLPDSQFNYGYTF	TGTGCCAGCAGCTTACCGGACAGTCAATTTAACTATGGCTACACCTTC
NA	TRBD1	TRBV9	TRBJ1-1	CASSAWTGLNTEAFF	TGTGCCAGCAGCGCCTGGACAGGTCTGAACACTGAAGCTTTCTTT
NA	TRBD2	TRBV7-2	TRBJ2-3	CASSLGPGLVTDTQYF	TGTGCCAGCAGCTTAGGGCCGGGACTAGTGACAGATACGCAGTATTTT
few	TRBD2	TRBV9	TRBJ2-7	CASSVSGNSYEQYF	TGTGCCAGCAGCGTTAGCGGGAACTCCTACGAGCAGTACTTC
NA	TRBD1	TRBV11-2	TRBJ2-7	CASSFRTGLNYEQYF	TGTGCCAGCAGCTTTAGGACAGGGTTGAACTACGAGCAGTACTTC
NA	NA	TRBV18	TRBJ2-1	CASSPPLGDNEQFF	TGTGCCAGCTCACCACCCCTCGGCGACAATGAGCAGTTCTTC
NA	NA	TRBV6-1	TRBJ1-5	CASSEARGDQPQHF	TGTGCCAGCAGTGAAGCGAGGGGGGATCAGCCCCAGCATTTT
once	NA	TRBV2	TRBJ2-3	CASSAAGFIDTQYF	TGTGCCAGCAGTGCGGCGGGGTTCATAGATACGCAGTATTTT
NA	NA	TRBV19	TRBJ2-6	CASSILGVGGANVLTF	TGTGCCAGTAGTATTTTAGGGGTAGGTGGGGCCAACGTCCTGACTTTC
NA	NA	TRBV5-6	TRBJ2-3	CASSFTRFLLGSTDTQYF	TGTGCCAGCAGCTTCACCCGATTTTTGTTAGGCAGTACAGATACGCAGTATTTT